A single sample is the source of the 24 T cell receptor beta chains below, sequenced in a study of molecular identifiers for immune sequencing clone quantification. In TCRdb, the PCR reads were re-called with MiXCR into one record per CDR3 protein. The profile shows 350,000 or so distinct CDR3 sequences, about a fifth of them singletons. The source material was naive CD8+ T cells from blood, with Jurkat cell RNA spiked in. Noted subset: FACS-sorted CD8+CD4-CCR7+CD45RA+ naive T cells. Receptors were obtained from a human donor in good health. Some libraries in this study had Jurkat cell RNA spiked in.

This clonotype was seen at least ten times. The rearrangement joins TRBV7-9 to TRBJ2-7; D gene unclear. The V gene's germline CDR1 is SEHNR and CDR2 FQNEAQ (reference sequence). This CDR3 comprises 14 residues. With 0 bases removed from V and 3 bases from J, the gap between germline ends came to 9 bases. The CDR3 DNA sequence: TGTGCCAGCAGCTTAGCCAACAGCTACTACGAGCAGTACTTC. It codes for CASSLANSYYEQYF.

With respect to this clonotype: This may arise from a read error, as a much more abundant clone is one base away. Because it lacks the conserved phenylalanine or tryptophan at the end, this CDR3 is likely a read error. V usage is TRBV7-8 and J usage is TRBJ2-7, with D possibly TRBD1 on 6 matching bases. This CDR3 is 17 amino acids long. Germline lookup yields CDR1 SGHVS and CDR2 FQNEAQ. V lost 5 bases and J 0 bases, leaving 20 bases between the germline ends. The CDR3 nucleotides are TGTGCCAGCAGCCCCCCGCTGACAGGAGGTAGCTCCTACGAGCAGTACTAC. Translating it yields CASSPPLTGGSSYEQYY.

With respect to this clonotype: This may be a read error: a much more frequent sequence differs by one nucleotide. The gene calls are TRBV12-3 or TRBV12-4 and TRBJ2-5, with D possibly TRBD1 on 6 matching bases. The CDR3 length is 14 residues. V gave up 8 bases and J gave up 7 bases, with 20 bases separating them. The CDR3 nucleotides read TGTGCCAGCGGACTCACAGGGAAGGAAGGGACCCAGTACTTC. Its translation is CASGLTGKEGTQYF.

This clonotype came up a few times. The V call is TRBV27, the J call TRBJ2-2; 9 bases match TRBD1. CDR3 length equals 16 residues. The germline gives CDR1 MNHEY, CDR2 SMNVEV (reference sequence). J was trimmed by 6 bases and V by 1 base; bases with no gene match: 6. This CDR3 is CASSLLVGTGPGELFF. CDR3 bases: TGTGCCAGCAGTTTATTGGTTGGGACAGGGCCCGGGGAGCTGTTTTTT.

This clonotype was observed a few times. This sequence joins TRBV19 and TRBJ1-2; TRBD1 matches at 7 bases. CDR3 length equals 16 residues. The J segment lost 1 base and the V segment lost 7 bases, leaving 12 bases of the junction unmatched. Germline-derived CDR1 and CDR2 are LNHDA and SQIVND (reference sequence). The CDR3 DNA follows: TGTGCCAGTACCGGACAGGCCATGGGCCTTAACTATGGCTACACCTTC. This encodes CASTGQAMGLNYGYTF.

The chain couples TRBV6-5 to TRBJ2-7; 7 bases align to TRBD2. V shed 3 bases, J shed 3 bases, and the junction held 5 bases outside the gene matches. CDR1 and CDR2 from the germline V gene are MNHEY and SVGAGI. This CDR3 contains 14 residues. CDR3 DNA sequence: TGTGCCAGCAGTTATGTCAGGGAGGGCTACGAGCAGTACTTC. Protein sequence: CASSYVREGYEQYF.

On this clonotype: Just one base apart from a much larger clone, this may be a read error. The chain is built from TRBV28 and TRBJ2-3, with 8 bases matching TRBD1. Germline V lookup: CDR1 MDHEN, CDR2 SYDVKM. CDR3 length: 15 residues. CDR3 sequence (DNA): TGTGCCAGCAGTTCAACGGACAGGGACACAGGTACGCAGTATTTT. Translated: CASSSTDRDTGTQYF.

A few counts support this clonotype. V and J are TRBV23-1 and TRBJ2-5; D may correspond to TRBD1 or TRBD2 (5 bases each). TRBV23-1 is an ORF; its function is uncertain. This CDR3 spans 21 amino acids. The V end lost 0 bases, the J end lost 2 bases, and 28 bases lay between the germline ends. The CDR3 sequence is CASSQSGRVGGRGPIQETQYF. The CDR3 DNA reads TGCGCCAGCAGTCAATCGGGGCGGGTTGGAGGAAGGGGTCCTATTCAAGAGACCCAGTACTTC.

The chain joins TRBV27 to TRBJ2-6; the D gene is possibly TRBD1 (6 bases). Germline CDR1 MNHEY, CDR2 SMNVEV (reference sequence). CDR3 length equals 20 residues. The V gene lost 7 bases and the J gene lost 0 bases, with 25 bases spanning the gap. In DNA, the CDR3 is TGTGCCAGCACCAGCAAAGACCCAGGGGCACTACCCTCTGGGGCCAACGTCCTGACTTTC. The encoded protein is CASTSKDPGALPSGANVLTF.

Ten or more counts support this clonotype. The rearrangement links TRBV2 to TRBJ2-7; D is undetermined. Germline-derived CDR1 and CDR2 are SNHLY and FYNNEI. V was trimmed by 6 bases and J by 4 bases, leaving 16 bases between them. This CDR3 spans 14 amino acids. The CDR3 coding sequence is TGTGCCAGCAGCTCAACGGGCCTTGAATACGAGCAGTACTTC. As protein: CASSSTGLEYEQYF.

As for this clonotype: Just one base apart from a much larger clone, this may be a read error. The rearrangement uses TRBV6-6 and TRBJ2-1; D gene ambiguous. CDR3 length: 15 amino acids. Germline V gene sequence: CDR1 MNHNY, CDR2 SVGAGI (reference sequence). The V end was cut by 0 bases, the J end by 2 bases, with 8 bases between. Here the CDR3 reads CASSYSSDAYNEQFF. DNA of the CDR3: TGTGCCAGCAGTTACTCAAGTGATGCCTACAATGAGCAGTTCTTC.

This clonotype was seen at least ten times. CDR3 nucleotide sequence: TGTGCCAGTACAACGGGACTAGCGGGAGATACGCAGTATTTT. Amino acids: CASTTGLAGDTQYF. The chain links TRBV19 to TRBJ2-3, with 12 nucleotides matching TRBD2. Germline CDR1 LNHDA, CDR2 SQIVND (reference sequence). V was pared by 7 bases and J by 5 bases, with 4 bases of the junction left unmatched. The CDR3 loop spans 14 amino acids.

Note on this clonotype: Lacking the conserved final phenylalanine or tryptophan, this CDR3 likely reflects a read error. The rearrangement uses TRBV6-2 or TRBV6-3 and TRBJ1-1, with TRBD1 as a possible D gene (5 bases). Germline values: CDR1 MNHEY, CDR2 SVGEGT. The CDR3 length is 14 residues. V lost 0 bases, J lost 4 bases, and 9 bases lay in between. CDR3 sequence (DNA): TGTGCCAGCAGTTACTCGGGAAGGGGCACTGAAGCTTTCCTT. Protein sequence: CASSYSGRGTEAFL.

This clonotype was seen repeatedly, ten times or more. The chain has TRBV29-1 and TRBJ2-3, with D perhaps being TRBD1 or TRBD2 (5 bases each). In germline, CDR1 is SQVTM, CDR2 ANQGSEA. The CDR3 sequence is 16 residues long. Trimming left V 7 bases short and J 3 bases short, with 23 bases between. Here the CDR3 DNA reads TGCAGCGCCAGTGGGGGAATCCCGCAGTCGACAGATACGCAGTATTTT. Protein: CSASGGIPQSTDTQYF.

Comments on this clonotype: One end of the junction does not line up with germline, which may come from a read error. The chain links TRBV7-6 to TRBJ1-1, with unresolved D. Per the germline V gene, CDR1 is SGHVS and CDR2 is FNYEAQ. The CDR3 totals 15 residues. CDR3 nucleotides: TGTGCCAGCAGCTTAGGGGTTGAAGAGCACACTGAAGCTTCCTTT. This sequence encodes CASSLGVEEHTEASF. Looking up the rest from reference TRBV7-6 and TRBJ1-1 gives the full variable domain: GAGVSQSPRYKVTKRGQDVALRCDPISGHVSLYWYRQALGQGPEFLTYFNYEAQQDKSGLPNDRFSAERPEGSISTLTIQRTEQRDSAMYRCASSLGVEEHTEASFGQGTRLTVV.

To note about this clonotype: It may be a read error: a sequence one base away is much more abundant. The chain employs TRBV29-1 and TRBJ2-2, with D maybe TRBD2 (6 bases). Germline lookup yields CDR1 SQVTM and CDR2 ANQGSEA. V was trimmed by 7 bases and J by 2 bases, leaving 11 bases between them. CDR3 length: 13 residues. The CDR3 sequence is CSGGAGNTGELFF. CDR3 bases: TGCAGCGGAGGTGCGGGAAACACCGGGGAGCTGTTTTTT.

This clonotype was detected ten times or more. V and J are TRBV28 and TRBJ2-7; a possible D gene is TRBD1 (5 bases). V lost 6 bases and J 1 base, leaving 10 bases between the germline ends. Germline CDR1 is MDHEN and CDR2 is SYDVKM. The CDR3 has 13 amino acids. CDR3 sequence: CASRPGLSYEQYF. DNA of the CDR3: TGTGCCAGCAGACCAGGGTTGTCCTACGAGCAGTACTTC.

The rearrangement joins TRBV4-3 to TRBJ2-3; weak D call: TRBD1 (6 bases). This CDR3 contains 16 residues. Per the germline V gene, CDR1 is LGHNA and CDR2 is YSLEER. Trimming took 1 base from V and 0 from J, leaving 11 bases between them. The CDR3 DNA reads as TGCGCCAGCAGCCAAGCCAGGGGCCCAAGCACAGATACGCAGTATTTT. As protein: CASSQARGPSTDTQYF.

This clonotype showed up many times. This chain uses TRBV7-2 with TRBJ2-7, with D maybe TRBD1 (6 bases). The CDR3 extends over 14 amino acids. V lost 5 bases and J lost 3, with 14 bases in between. Per the germline V gene, CDR1 is SGHTA and CDR2 is FQGNSA. The CDR3 DNA follows: TGTGCCAGCAGCCCCCGGGACAAAGACTACGAGCAGTACTTC. This translates into CASSPRDKDYEQYF.

Concerning this clonotype: A much larger clone differs from this one at a single base, so this may be a read error. The chain combines TRBV11-2 with TRBJ2-3; 14 nucleotides match TRBD2. The germline CDR1 and CDR2 sequences are SGHAT and FQNNGV. The J segment lost 4 bases and the V segment lost 4 bases, leaving 4 bases of the junction unmatched. The CDR3 is 16 residues long. CDR3 in amino acids: CASSYGLAGGADTQYF. The CDR3 bases are TGTGCCAGCAGCTATGGACTAGCGGGGGGCGCAGATACGCAGTATTTT.

This clonotype was recorded many times. This chain connects TRBV27 to TRBJ2-7; no firm D call. The CDR3 length is 14 residues. Germline values: CDR1 MNHEY, CDR2 SMNVEV (reference sequence). Trimming removed 1 base from V and 3 bases from J, with 10 bases in between. The CDR3 loop reads CASSLFGRSYEQYF. The CDR3 coding sequence is TGTGCCAGCAGTTTATTTGGCAGGAGCTACGAGCAGTACTTC.

A remark on this clonotype: A read error may explain this, as a much larger clone is one base away. This chain uses TRBV5-1 with TRBJ2-7; D unresolved. This CDR3 spans 15 amino acids. Per germline, CDR1 SGHRS and CDR2 YFSETQ. The CDR3 region is CASSLGAPPVYEQCF. Written as DNA, the CDR3 is TGCGCCAGCAGCTTGGGAGCCCCGCCCGTGTACGAGCAGTGCTTC.

This clonotype was picked up many times. The chain uses TRBV4-3 and TRBJ2-1; D gene ambiguous. Germline CDR1 LGHNA, CDR2 YSLEER. This CDR3 comprises 15 residues. Trimming took off 0 bases at V and 1 base at J, with 7 bases between the two ends. The CDR3 loop reads CASSQDSTSYNEQFF. In DNA, the CDR3 is TGCGCCAGCAGCCAAGACAGTACGTCCTACAATGAGCAGTTCTTC.

This clonotype was detected many times. The chain carries TRBV28 and TRBJ1-2; no firm D call. Per the germline V gene, CDR1 is MDHEN and CDR2 is SYDVKM. CDR3 size: 15 residues. V was pared by 5 bases and J by 8 bases, with 21 bases between. CDR3 sequence (DNA): TGTGCCAGCAGTCCCCCGGCAGCGAGAGCATTGGGCTACACCTTC. Translation gives CASSPPAARALGYTF.